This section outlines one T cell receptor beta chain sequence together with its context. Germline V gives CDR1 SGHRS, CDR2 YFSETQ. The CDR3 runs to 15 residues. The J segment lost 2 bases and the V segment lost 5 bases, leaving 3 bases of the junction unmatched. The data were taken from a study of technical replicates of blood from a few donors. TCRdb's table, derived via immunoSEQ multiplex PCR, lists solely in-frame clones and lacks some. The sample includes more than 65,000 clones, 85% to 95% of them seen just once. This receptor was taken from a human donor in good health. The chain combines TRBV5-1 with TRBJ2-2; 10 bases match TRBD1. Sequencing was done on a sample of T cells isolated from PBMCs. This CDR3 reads CASSWDRGNTGELFF. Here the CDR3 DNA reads TGCGCCAGCAGTTGGGACAGGGGAAACACCGGGGAGCTGTTTTTT.